These 20 T cell receptor beta chains were all obtained from the same sample, sequenced in a study of Ad26.COV2.S vaccination and SARS-CoV-2 variants. Measured with immunoSEQ multiplex PCR; TCRdb has only the in-frame clones, and not every one. Of around 450,000 clones in the sample, about 91% were seen once. Specified treatment: about 20 received Ad26.COV2.S at low or high dose, single or two shots; 5 received placebo; per-sample allocation not given. Sampling occurred on day 63 after the first vaccine or placebo injection. The input for sequencing was peripheral blood, taken in a trial of Ad26.COV2.S vaccine versus placebo. These TCRs come from a person aged 18-65 years who received the Ad26.COV2.S COVID-19 vaccine or a placebo.

The chain is built from TRBV4-3 and TRBJ2-1, with D hard to call. The V and J ends lost 1 base and 2 bases respectively, with 9 bases between them. CDR1 LGHNA and CDR2 YSLEER come from the germline V gene. The length of the CDR3 is 15 residues. The CDR3 nucleotides are TGCGCCAGCAGCCAAGGAATGTACACCTACAATGAGCAGTTCTTC. This codes for CASSQGMYTYNEQFF.

The V call is TRBV30, the J call TRBJ2-5; 10 bases are a match to TRBD2. V was pared by 0 bases and J by 3 bases, with 4 bases of the junction left unmatched. The CDR3 is 15 amino acids. Germline CDR1 is GTSNPN and CDR2 is SVGIG (reference sequence). CDR3 nucleotide sequence: TGTGCCTGGAGTGTCGGGCTAGCGGGGGAAGAGACCCAGTACTTC. Translation: CAWSVGLAGEETQYF.

This clone was detected only once. This chain uses TRBV5-6 with TRBJ1-5, with D tentatively TRBD1 (6 bases). In germline, CDR1 is SGHDT, CDR2 YYEEEE. The CDR3 has 15 amino acids. V lost 0 bases, J lost 6 bases, and 13 bases lay in between. The chain's CDR3 is CASSLARGGGQPQHF. In nucleotides, the CDR3 is TGTGCCAGCAGCTTGGCGCGGGGAGGGGGTCAGCCCCAGCATTTT. Full variable domain (remainder filled in from reference TRBV5-6 and TRBJ1-5): DAGVTQSPTHLIKTRGQQVTLRCSPKSGHDTVSWYQQALGQGPQFIFQYYEEEERQRGNFPDRFSGHQFPNYSSELNVNALLLGDSALYLCASSLARGGGQPQHFGDGTRLSIL.

The chain employs TRBV5-6 and TRBJ1-4; tentatively, D is TRBD1 (5 bases). CDR1 SGHDT and CDR2 YYEEEE come from the germline V gene. The CDR3 sequence is 15 residues long. Between the trimmed V and J ends, which lost 0 bases and 5 bases, there was a span of 11 bases. CDR3 amino acids: CASSLDWQGNEKLFF. DNA of the CDR3: TGTGCCAGCAGCTTGGATTGGCAGGGAAATGAAAAACTGTTTTTT.

The chain carries TRBV5-4 and TRBJ2-5, with D uncertain. The germline CDR1 and CDR2 sequences are SGHNT and YYREEE (reference sequence). V was cut by 1 base and J by 1 base, with 5 bases left in between. The CDR3 sequence is 13 residues long. CDR3 loop: CASSLPSQETQYF. CDR3 in DNA: TGTGCCAGCAGCTTGCCCAGCCAAGAGACCCAGTACTTC.

This clone has only one observation. A much larger clone lies a single base off, so this may be a read error. V and J are TRBV7-8 and TRBJ1-4; 7 positions match TRBD1. Germline V CDR1 and CDR2: SGHVS, FQNEAQ. V shed 5 bases and J 5 bases; nucleotides not matched to a gene: 5. The CDR3 sequence is 14 residues long. The CDR3 reads CASSPTGLNEKLFF. The CDR3 DNA follows: TGTGCCAGCAGCCCGACAGGGTTAAATGAAAAACTGTTTTTT.

V usage is TRBV5-4 and J usage is TRBJ1-6, with 8 bases matching TRBD1. Germline CDR1 reads SGHNT; CDR2 reads YYREEE (reference sequence). The CDR3 is 14 amino acids. V lost 3 bases, J lost 6 bases, and 2 bases stayed unmatched. CDR3 sequence: CASSWGQVNSPLHF. The DNA for the CDR3 is TGTGCCAGCAGCTGGGGACAGGTTAATTCACCCCTCCACTTT.

V and J are TRBV2 and TRBJ1-5; the D is unclear. The CDR3 runs to 17 residues. V lost 4 bases to trimming and J lost 0 bases, with 16 bases between them. Germline V CDR1 and CDR2: SNHLY, FYNNEI. In nucleotides, the CDR3 is TGTGCCAGCAGTGCCCTTCGGACGGGCTATAGCAATCAGCCCCAGCATTTT. This gives the protein CASSALRTGYSNQPQHF.

CDR3 DNA sequence: TGTGCCAGCAGTTACAGGGACAGGGGCCAGAACACTGAAGCTTTCTTT. This gives the protein CASSYRDRGQNTEAFF. The chain has TRBV6-6 and TRBJ1-1, with 10 nucleotides matching TRBD1. The germline V gene has CDR1 MNHNY and CDR2 SVGAGI (reference sequence). Trimming removed 2 bases from V and 1 base from J; junction bases left unmatched: 4. The CDR3 spans 16 residues.

The rearrangement uses TRBV6-2 or TRBV6-3 and TRBJ1-2, with D unresolved. The CDR3 consists of 14 residues. The V end lost 0 bases, the J end lost 4 bases, and 9 bases lay between the germline ends. Germline lookup yields CDR1 MNHEY and CDR2 SVGEGT. The CDR3 reads CASSYSEGVYGYTF. CDR3 coding DNA: TGTGCCAGCAGTTACTCGGAGGGCGTCTATGGCTACACCTTC.

The V call is TRBV29-1, the J call TRBJ2-2; either TRBD1 or TRBD2 may supply D (5 bases each). This CDR3 contains 13 residues. CDR1 and CDR2 from the germline V gene are SQVTM and ANQGSEA. Deletions cut 6 bases from V and 7 bases from J, with 15 bases between. The CDR3 reads CSVWGNADGELFF. The CDR3 nucleotides are TGCAGCGTCTGGGGGAACGCGGACGGGGAGCTGTTTTTT.

J is TRBJ2-5 and V is TRBV19; 7 bases agree with TRBD1. The trim removed 6 bases at V and 3 bases at J, leaving 7 bases unmatched. CDR1 LNHDA and CDR2 SQIVND come from the germline V gene (reference sequence). The CDR3 has 14 residues. The CDR3 here is CASSPWGTEETQYF. In nucleotides, the CDR3 is TGTGCCAGTAGCCCTTGGGGGACAGAAGAGACCCAGTACTTC.

In DNA, the CDR3 is TGTGCCAGCAGCCAGATTGGTACGGGGGGCCCAGAGACCCAGTACTTC. Amino acid sequence: CASSQIGTGGPETQYF. This chain uses TRBV4-2 with TRBJ2-5; maybe TRBD2 (7 bases). The CDR3 covers 16 residues. The V and J ends lost 3 bases and 4 bases respectively, with 18 bases between them. Germline CDR1 LGHNA, CDR2 YNFKEQ.

The chain carries TRBV24-1 and TRBJ2-3, with 7 bases fitting TRBD2. With 3 bases clipped from V and 2 bases from J, the junction kept 10 bases outside the gene matches. There are 17 residues in the CDR3. Germline loops: CDR1 KGHDR, CDR2 SFDVKD. CDR3 DNA: TGTGCCACCAGTGATCCGCAAGGGAGCGGGGCCACAGATACGCAGTATTTT. Protein: CATSDPQGSGATDTQYF.

The rearrangement uses TRBV5-4 and TRBJ1-3; D is ambiguous. The V and J ends lost 0 bases and 7 bases respectively, with 5 bases between them. From germline, CDR1 is SGHNT and CDR2 YYREEE (reference sequence). The CDR3 totals 12 residues. The CDR3 nucleotides read TGTGCCAGCAGCTTGGGAGGGAACACCATATATTTT. The encoded protein is CASSLGGNTIYF.

The rearrangement links TRBV2 to TRBJ1-5; the D gene is possibly TRBD1 (5 bases). This CDR3 has 13 amino acids. Germline CDR1 is SNHLY and CDR2 is FYNNEI. V lost 3 bases and J lost 6, with 9 bases in between. The CDR3 sequence: CASSEVGVQPQHF. For the CDR3, the DNA is TGTGCCAGCAGTGAGGTGGGGGTTCAGCCCCAGCATTTT. The full variable domain, its missing parts supplied by reference TRBV2 and TRBJ1-5, is EPEVTQTPSHQVTQMGQEVILRCVPISNHLYFYWYRQILGQKVEFLVSFYNNEISEKSEIFDDQFSVERPDGSNFTLKIRSTKLEDSAMYFCASSEVGVQPQHFGDGTRLSIL.

This chain joins TRBV6-2 or TRBV6-3 and TRBJ1-2; D is undetermined. Trimming removed 0 bases from V and 0 bases from J, with 17 bases in between. The germline gives CDR1 MNHEY, CDR2 SVGEGT. CDR3 size: 18 residues. DNA for the CDR3: TGTGCCAGCAGTTACTCGATGAGTGTCGTCGTAGCTAACTATGGCTACACCTTC. Its translation: CASSYSMSVVVANYGYTF.

The genes are TRBV21-1 and TRBJ2-7; the table's D call, TRBD2, was not checked against the DNA. TRBV21-1 is a documented pseudogene. This CDR3 comprises 18 residues. The CDR3 DNA is TGTGCCAGCAGCTCTCGACTATTCACTAGCGGGAGGACCTACGAGCAGTACGTC. Protein: CASSSRLFTSGRTYEQYV.

This chain joins TRBV7-2 and TRBJ1-1; D is unresolved. This CDR3 has 14 residues. Per germline, CDR1 SGHTA and CDR2 FQGNSA. V lost 5 bases to trimming and J lost 5 bases, with 15 bases between them. The CDR3 DNA reads as TGTGCCAGCAGCCCCCAGAGAGGCCTGACTGAAGCTTTCTTT. The encoded protein is CASSPQRGLTEAFF.

The rearrangement joins TRBV5-4 to TRBJ2-1; 10 positions match TRBD1. V dropped 4 bases and J dropped 3; count of bases not matched to a gene: 7. The CDR3 length is 16 residues. Germline V CDR1 and CDR2: SGHNT, YYREEE (reference sequence). The CDR3 sequence: CASSGPGTGDYNEQFF. CDR3 nucleotides: TGTGCCAGCAGCGGGCCCGGGACAGGGGACTACAATGAGCAGTTCTTC.